Presented here are 10 T cell receptor beta chains from one specimen sequenced in a study of cytomegalovirus exposure and HLA in healthy donors. Profiling relied on immunoSEQ multiplex PCR, and the TCRdb table lists in-frame clones only, not all of them. The repertoire includes about 360,000 clones, 70% to 90% of them detected once, and 0.83% sits in the top ten. Sequenced material: PBMCs. Receptors were obtained from a woman under 30 in good health and CMV-seronegative.

V is TRBV7-2 and J is TRBJ2-5; D unclear. Trimming cost V 1 base and J 2 bases, with 8 bases left between them. Germline CDR1 reads SGHTA; CDR2 reads FQGNSA. This CDR3 is built from 14 residues. The CDR3 bases are TGTGCCAGCAGCTTAGGTGGGCCTCAAGAGACCCAGTACTTC. Its translation is CASSLGGPQETQYF.

The chain carries TRBV4-2 and TRBJ2-2; 8 nucleotides agree with TRBD1. The CDR3 length is 13 residues. The germline CDR1 and CDR2 sequences are LGHNA and YNFKEQ. V was pared by 5 bases and J by 5 bases, with 1 base of the junction left unmatched. As DNA, the CDR3 is TGTGCCAGCAGCGACAGGGGAACCGGGGAGCTGTTTTTT. Translation: CASSDRGTGELFF.

The chain combines TRBV6-1 with TRBJ2-2, with D hard to call. V dropped 2 bases and J dropped 5 bases, with 9 bases sitting between them. The CDR3 sequence is 14 residues long. Per germline, CDR1 MNHNS and CDR2 SASEGT. CDR3 coding DNA: TGTGCCAGCAGTGAAATAACGAGGACCGGGGAGCTGTTTTTT. Protein product: CASSEITRTGELFF.

Worth noting for this clone: The same CDR3 can be traced to other DNA sequences in this sample. V usage is TRBV30 and J usage is TRBJ2-7; D remains unclear. The CDR3 contains 12 residues. CDR1 GTSNPN and CDR2 SVGIG come from the germline V gene (reference sequence). Trimming took 0 bases from V and 3 from J, leaving 6 bases between them. CDR3 residues: CAWSVGVYEQYF. In nucleotides, the CDR3 is TGTGCCTGGAGTGTAGGAGTCTACGAGCAGTACTTC. The full variable domain, rest sourced from reference TRBV30 and TRBJ2-7, is SQTIHQWPATLVQPVGSPLSLECTVEGTSNPNLYWYRQAAGRGLQLLFYSVGIGQISSEVPQNLSASRPQDRQFILSSKKLLLSDSGFYLCAWSVGVYEQYFGPGTRLTVT.

The J gene is TRBJ1-6, the V gene TRBV27, with 7 bases matching TRBD1. Germline loops: CDR1 MNHEY, CDR2 SMNVEV (reference sequence). CDR3 size: 16 residues. V was pared by 6 bases and J by 6 bases, with 11 bases of the junction left unmatched. CDR3 region: CASSQTGVAVNSPLHF. The CDR3 bases are TGTGCCAGCAGCCAAACAGGGGTCGCCGTTAATTCACCCCTCCACTTT.

This clone was observed once. V gene TRBV4-1 combines with J gene TRBJ1-2; the D is unclear. The V gene's germline CDR1 is MGHRA and CDR2 YSYEKL. The CDR3 length is 13 residues. V shed 1 base and J shed 8 bases, with 11 bases lying between them. The CDR3 protein is CASSQVGLLGYTF. The CDR3 DNA is TGCGCCAGCAGCCAAGTGGGCCTTTTGGGCTACACCTTC.

In its sample, this clone was seen once. V and J are TRBV28 and TRBJ2-7; TRBD2 might be the D (6 bases). CDR3 size: 15 residues. The V gene lost 4 bases and the J gene lost 0 bases, with 13 bases spanning the gap. Germline V lookup: CDR1 MDHEN, CDR2 SYDVKM. The CDR3 sequence: CASSSRGRHSYEQYF. CDR3 bases: TGTGCCAGCAGTTCCCGGGGGAGGCACTCCTACGAGCAGTACTTC. Full variable domain (rest looked up from reference TRBV28 and TRBJ2-7): DVKVTQSSRYLVKRTGEKVFLECVQDMDHENMFWYRQDPGLGLRLIYFSYDVKMKEKGDIPEGYSVSREKKERFSLILESASTNQTSMYLCASSSRGRHSYEQYFGPGTRLTVT.

V usage is TRBV30 and J usage is TRBJ2-3; 13 bases are shared with TRBD2. Trimming took 5 bases from V and 0 from J; bases not matched to a gene: 11. Germline CDR1 and CDR2: GTSNPN and SVGIG (reference sequence). CDR3 length: 18 residues. The CDR3 DNA reads TGTGCCTGGGGAAAACGGACTAGCGGGAGACCCAGCACAGATACGCAGTATTTT. This sequence encodes CAWGKRTSGRPSTDTQYF.

The table lists this clone with a count of one. The rearrangement joins TRBV18 to TRBJ2-5; D uncertain. There are 13 residues in the CDR3. V lost 5 bases, J lost 1 base, and 8 bases lay in between. Germline CDR1 and CDR2: KGHSH and LQKENI. As DNA, the CDR3 is TGTGCCAGCTCATCCGTTCTCCAAGAGACCCAGTACTTC. Amino acids: CASSSVLQETQYF.

Remarks on this clone: Other nucleotide sequences from this sample produce the same CDR3. V is TRBV30 and J is TRBJ1-1; no clear D gene. V was cut by 2 bases and J by 0 bases, with 7 bases left in between. The CDR3 has 13 amino acids. Per the germline V gene, CDR1 is GTSNPN and CDR2 is SVGIG (reference sequence). In DNA form, the CDR3 reads TGTGCCTGGAGTTCGGGTATGAACACTGAAGCTTTCTTT. Amino acids: CAWSSGMNTEAFF.